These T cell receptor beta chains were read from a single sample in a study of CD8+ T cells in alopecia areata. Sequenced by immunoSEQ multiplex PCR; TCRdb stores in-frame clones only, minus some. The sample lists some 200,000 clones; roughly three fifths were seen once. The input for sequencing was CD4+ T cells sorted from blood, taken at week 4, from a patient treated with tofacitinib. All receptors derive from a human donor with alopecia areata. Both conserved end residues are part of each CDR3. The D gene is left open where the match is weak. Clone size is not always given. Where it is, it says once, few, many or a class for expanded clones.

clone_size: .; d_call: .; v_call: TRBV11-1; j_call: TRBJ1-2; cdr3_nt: TGTGCCAGCAGCTTAAGGGGGAACTATGGCTACACCTTC; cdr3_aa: CASSLRGNYGYTF
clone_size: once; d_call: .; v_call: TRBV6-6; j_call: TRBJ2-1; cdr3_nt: TGTGCCAGCAGTTACGGGGCAGCCATCATAGTGAATGAGCAGTTCTTC; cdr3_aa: CASSYGAAIIVNEQFF
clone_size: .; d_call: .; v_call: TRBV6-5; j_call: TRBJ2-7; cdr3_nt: TGTGCCAGCAGTTACGGTCCGGAGCAGTACTTC; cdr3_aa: CASSYGPEQYF
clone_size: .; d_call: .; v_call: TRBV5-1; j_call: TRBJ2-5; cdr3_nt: TGCGCCAGCAGCTTGGCCGGGACCTCTCAAGAGACCCAGTACTTC; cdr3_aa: CASSLAGTSQETQYF
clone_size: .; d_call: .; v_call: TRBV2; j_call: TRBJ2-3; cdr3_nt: TGTGCCAGCAGGCGGGACATGACAGATACGCAGTATTTT; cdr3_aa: CASRRDMTDTQYF
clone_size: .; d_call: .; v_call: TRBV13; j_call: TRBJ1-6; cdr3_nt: TGTGCCAGCAGCTTACGGCAGGGCTATAATTCACCCCTCCACTTT; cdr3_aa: CASSLRQGYNSPLHF
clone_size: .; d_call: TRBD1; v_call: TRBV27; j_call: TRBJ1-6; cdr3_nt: TGTGCCAGCGCAAATGACAGGGCTAATTCACCCCTCCACTTT; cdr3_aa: CASANDRANSPLHF
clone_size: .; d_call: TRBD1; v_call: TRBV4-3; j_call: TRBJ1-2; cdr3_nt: TGCGCCAGCAGCCTAACCGGGACAGGGCGGAATGGCTACACCTTC; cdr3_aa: CASSLTGTGRNGYTF
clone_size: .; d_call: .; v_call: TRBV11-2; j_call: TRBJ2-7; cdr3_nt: TGTGCCAGCAGCTTAACCCCCGACGGAAGCCACGAGCAGTACTTC; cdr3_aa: CASSLTPDGSHEQYF
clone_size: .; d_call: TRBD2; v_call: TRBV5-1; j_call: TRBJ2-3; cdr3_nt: TGCGCCAGCAGCTTGGCGCCTAGCGGGGTCACAGATACGCAGTATTTT; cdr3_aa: CASSLAPSGVTDTQYF
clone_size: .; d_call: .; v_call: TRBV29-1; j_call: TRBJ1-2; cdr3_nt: TGCAGCGTTGAAGGAGAAGGGGTCCAGCTATATGGCTACACCTTC; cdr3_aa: CSVEGEGVQLYGYTF
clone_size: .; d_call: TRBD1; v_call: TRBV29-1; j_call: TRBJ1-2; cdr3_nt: TGCAGCGTACAGGGGGCTGGTGACTATGGCTACACCTTC; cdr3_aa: CSVQGAGDYGYTF
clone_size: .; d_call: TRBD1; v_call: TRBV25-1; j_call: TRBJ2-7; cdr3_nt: TGTGCCAGCAGTGAACGGAAGGGGGCGCAAATTGAGCAGTACTTC; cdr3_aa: CASSERKGAQIEQYF
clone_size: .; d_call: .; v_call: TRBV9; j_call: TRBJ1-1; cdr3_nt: TGTGCCAGCAGCGTAACAGACATGAACACTGAAGCTTTCTTT; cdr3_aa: CASSVTDMNTEAFF
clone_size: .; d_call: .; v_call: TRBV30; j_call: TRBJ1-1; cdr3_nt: TGTGCCTGGAGGCCCCTTGGGGGTAACACTGAAGCTTTCTTT; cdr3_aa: CAWRPLGGNTEAFF
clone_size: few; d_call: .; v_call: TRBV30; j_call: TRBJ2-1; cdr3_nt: TGTGCCTGGAACCAAATTGGGGAGCAGTTCTTC; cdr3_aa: CAWNQIGEQFF
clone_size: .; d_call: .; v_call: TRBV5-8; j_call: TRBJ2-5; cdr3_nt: TGTGCCAGCAGCTTGGATCGTTTGGCTTCCCAAGAGACCCAGTACTTC; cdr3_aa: CASSLDRLASQETQYF
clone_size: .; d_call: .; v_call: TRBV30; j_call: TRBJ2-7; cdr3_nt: TGTGCCTGGAGTGTACAGGACAGAGGTTACGAGCAGTACTTC; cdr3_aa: CAWSVQDRGYEQYF
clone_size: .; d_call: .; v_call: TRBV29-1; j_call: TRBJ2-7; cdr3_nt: TGCAGCGCCAGTTCCTTACTCTCCTACGAGCAGTACTTC; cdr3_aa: CSASSLLSYEQYF
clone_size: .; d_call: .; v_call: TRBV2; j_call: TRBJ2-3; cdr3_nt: TGTGCCAGCAGGGCTCCGAGCACAGATACGCAGTATTTT; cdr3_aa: CASRAPSTDTQYF
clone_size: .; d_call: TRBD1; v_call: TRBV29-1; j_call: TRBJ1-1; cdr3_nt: TGCAGCGTTAGGACAGGTGAGGGGCCGACTGAAGCTTTCTTT; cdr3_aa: CSVRTGEGPTEAFF
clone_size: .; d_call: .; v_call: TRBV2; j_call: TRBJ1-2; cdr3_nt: TGTGCCAGCAGTGAGAGGCAGCTCTATGGCTACACCTTC; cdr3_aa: CASSERQLYGYTF
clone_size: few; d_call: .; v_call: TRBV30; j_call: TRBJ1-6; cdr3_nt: TGTGCCTGGATGGCAGGCACAAAAGGGAATTCACCCCTCCACTTT; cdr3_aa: CAWMAGTKGNSPLHF
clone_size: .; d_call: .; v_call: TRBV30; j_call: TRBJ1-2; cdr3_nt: TGTGCCTGGAGTAGATTGGGGGAAGGGGACTATGGCTACACCTTC; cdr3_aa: CAWSRLGEGDYGYTF
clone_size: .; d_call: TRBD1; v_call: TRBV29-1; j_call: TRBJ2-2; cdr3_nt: TGCAGCGTTGGGGACAGGGGGCCCACCTACGGGACCGGGGAGCTGTTTTTT; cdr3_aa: CSVGDRGPTYGTGELFF
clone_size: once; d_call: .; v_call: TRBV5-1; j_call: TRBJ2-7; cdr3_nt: TGCGCCAGCAGCTTGGAGGGCAGGTACGAGCAGTACTTC; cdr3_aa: CASSLEGRYEQYF
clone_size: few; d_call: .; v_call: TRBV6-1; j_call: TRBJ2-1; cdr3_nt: TGTGCCAGCAAACGGGGGTACAATGAGCAGTTCTTC; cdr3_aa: CASKRGYNEQFF
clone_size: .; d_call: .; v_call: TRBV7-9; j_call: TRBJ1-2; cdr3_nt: TGTGCCAGCAGCTGGGTGGAGGGACCTAACTATGGCTACACCTTC; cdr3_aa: CASSWVEGPNYGYTF
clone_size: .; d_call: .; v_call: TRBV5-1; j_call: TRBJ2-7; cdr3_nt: TGCGCCAGCTCAGCGCAAACCTCCTACGAGCAGTACTTC; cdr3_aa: CASSAQTSYEQYF
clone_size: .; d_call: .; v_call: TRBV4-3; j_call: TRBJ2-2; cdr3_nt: TGCGCCAGCAGCCATGAACTCCGGGAGCCCCTCTACACCGGGGAGCTGTTTTTT; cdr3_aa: CASSHELREPLYTGELFF
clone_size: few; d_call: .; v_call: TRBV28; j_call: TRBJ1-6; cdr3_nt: TGTGCCAGCAGCGGACACAGCCCGAATTCACCCCTCCACTTT; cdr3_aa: CASSGHSPNSPLHF
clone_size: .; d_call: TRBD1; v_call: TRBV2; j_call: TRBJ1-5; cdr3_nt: TGTGCCAGCAGCAAGGACAGGGCGGTGCAGCCCCAGCATTTT; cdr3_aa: CASSKDRAVQPQHF
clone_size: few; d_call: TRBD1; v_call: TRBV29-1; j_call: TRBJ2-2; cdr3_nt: TGCAGCGCAGGACAGGGATCCGGGGAGCTGTTTTTT; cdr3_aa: CSAGQGSGELFF
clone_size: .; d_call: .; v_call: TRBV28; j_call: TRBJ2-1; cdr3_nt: TGTGCCAGCAGAAGGGGTCTAGTCAATGAGCAGTTCTTC; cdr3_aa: CASRRGLVNEQFF
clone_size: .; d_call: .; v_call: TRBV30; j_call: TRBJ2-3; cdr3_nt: TGTGCCTGGAGTAGGGGTATCGCCACAGATACGCAGTATTTT; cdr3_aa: CAWSRGIATDTQYF
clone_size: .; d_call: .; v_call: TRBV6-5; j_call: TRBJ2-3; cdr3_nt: TGTGCCAGCAGTTACTCACCCACAGGGTATACGCAGTATTTT; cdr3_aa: CASSYSPTGYTQYF
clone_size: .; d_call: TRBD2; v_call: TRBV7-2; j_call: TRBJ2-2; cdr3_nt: TGTGCCAGCAGCCTAACCCCCCGCACTAGCGGGGGGAACACCGGGGAGCTGTTTTTT; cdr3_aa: CASSLTPRTSGGNTGELFF
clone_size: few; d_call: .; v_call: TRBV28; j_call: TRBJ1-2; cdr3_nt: TGTGCCAGCACCCTAGACAGTAACTATGGCTACACCTTC; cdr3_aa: CASTLDSNYGYTF
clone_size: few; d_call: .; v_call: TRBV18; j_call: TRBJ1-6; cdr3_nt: TGTGCCAGCTCGGATCAGGCGTCAAGCTCCTATAATTCACCCCTCCACTTT; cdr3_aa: CASSDQASSSYNSPLHF
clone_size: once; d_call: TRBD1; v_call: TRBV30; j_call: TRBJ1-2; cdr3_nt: TGTGCCTGGAGTGTACCACAGGGGGGGTTCTTTAACTATGGCTACACCTTC; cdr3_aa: CAWSVPQGGFFNYGYTF
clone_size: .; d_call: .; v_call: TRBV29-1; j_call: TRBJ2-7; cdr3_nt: TGCAGCGTTGGGCAGGACTCCTACGAGCAGTACTTC; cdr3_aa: CSVGQDSYEQYF
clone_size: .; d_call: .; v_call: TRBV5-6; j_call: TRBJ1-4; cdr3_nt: TGTGCCAGCAGCCCAGGGGACATTTCCGAAAAACTGTTTTTT; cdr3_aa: CASSPGDISEKLFF
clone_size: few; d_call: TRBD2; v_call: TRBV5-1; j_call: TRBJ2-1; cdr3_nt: TGCGCCAGCAGCTTGGCCCCCGCTAGCGGGGTATACAATGAGCAGTTCTTC; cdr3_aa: CASSLAPASGVYNEQFF
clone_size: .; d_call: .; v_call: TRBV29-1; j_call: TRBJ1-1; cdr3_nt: TGCAGCGCCCGCGCGGCAGGAAAATCTGAAGCTTTCTTT; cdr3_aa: CSARAAGKSEAFF
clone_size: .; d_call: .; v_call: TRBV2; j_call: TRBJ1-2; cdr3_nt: TGTGCCAGCAGTCCGCAGGGAAACCAGGGCTACACCTTC; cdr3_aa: CASSPQGNQGYTF
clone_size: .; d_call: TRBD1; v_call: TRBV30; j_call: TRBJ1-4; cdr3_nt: TGTGCCTGGACTCTGGCGGACAGGGGTAATGAAAAACTGTTTTTT; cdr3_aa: CAWTLADRGNEKLFF
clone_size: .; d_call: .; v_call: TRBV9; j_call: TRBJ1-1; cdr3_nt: TGTGCCAGCAGCCCAACCGGCGGGTTCGCCAGTTTTGAAGCTTTCTTT; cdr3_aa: CASSPTGGFASFEAFF
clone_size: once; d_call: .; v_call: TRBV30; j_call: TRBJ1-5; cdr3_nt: TGTGCCTGGACCGGGCAGGTTAATCAGCCCCAGCATTTT; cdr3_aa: CAWTGQVNQPQHF
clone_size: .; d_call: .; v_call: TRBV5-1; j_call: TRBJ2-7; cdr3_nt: TGCGCCAGCAGCTTTGTAAGGGAACCCTGGGAGCAGTACTTC; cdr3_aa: CASSFVREPWEQYF
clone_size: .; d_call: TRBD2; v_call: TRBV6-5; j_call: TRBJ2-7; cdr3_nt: TGTGCCAGCACTAAAGAGGGCGGGAGCTCCTACGAGCAGTACTTC; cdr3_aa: CASTKEGGSSYEQYF
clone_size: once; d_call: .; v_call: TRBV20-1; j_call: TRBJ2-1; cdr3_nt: TGCAGTGCTAGAGAAGCGGCCGAGCAGTTCTTC; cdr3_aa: CSAREAAEQFF